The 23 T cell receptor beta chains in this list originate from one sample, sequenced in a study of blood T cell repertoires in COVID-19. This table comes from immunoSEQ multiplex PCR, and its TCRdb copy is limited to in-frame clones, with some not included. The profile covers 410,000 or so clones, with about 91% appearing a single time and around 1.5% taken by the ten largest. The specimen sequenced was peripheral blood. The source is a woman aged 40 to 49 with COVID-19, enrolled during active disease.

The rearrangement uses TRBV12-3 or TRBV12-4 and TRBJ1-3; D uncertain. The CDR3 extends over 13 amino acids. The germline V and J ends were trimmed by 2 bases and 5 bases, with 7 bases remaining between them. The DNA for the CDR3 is TGTGCCAGCAGTTTATCGGAGAGAAACACCATATATTTT. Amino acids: CASSLSERNTIYF.

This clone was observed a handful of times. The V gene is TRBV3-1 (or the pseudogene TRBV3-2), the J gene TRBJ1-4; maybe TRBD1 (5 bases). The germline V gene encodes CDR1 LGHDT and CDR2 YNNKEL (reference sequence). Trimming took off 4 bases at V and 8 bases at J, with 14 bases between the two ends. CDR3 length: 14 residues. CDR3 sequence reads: CASSLRDSGEKLFF. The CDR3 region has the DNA TGTGCCAGCAGCCTTCGGGACTCTGGAGAAAAACTGTTTTTT.

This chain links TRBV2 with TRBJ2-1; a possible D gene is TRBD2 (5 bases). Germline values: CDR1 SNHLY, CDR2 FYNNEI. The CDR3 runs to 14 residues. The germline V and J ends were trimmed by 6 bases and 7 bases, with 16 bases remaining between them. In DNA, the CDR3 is TGTGCCAGCAGGGACTGGACGATACTGAATGAGCAGTTCTTC. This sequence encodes CASRDWTILNEQFF.

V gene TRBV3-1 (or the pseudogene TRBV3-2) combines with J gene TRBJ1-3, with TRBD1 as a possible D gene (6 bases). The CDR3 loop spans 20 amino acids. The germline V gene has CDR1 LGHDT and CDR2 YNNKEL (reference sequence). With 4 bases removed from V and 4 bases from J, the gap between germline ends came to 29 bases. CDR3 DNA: TGTGCCAGCAGCCGAGGGATTAACAAGGGGGAACTGGCCGCCGGAAACACCATATATTTT. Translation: CASSRGINKGELAAGNTIYF.

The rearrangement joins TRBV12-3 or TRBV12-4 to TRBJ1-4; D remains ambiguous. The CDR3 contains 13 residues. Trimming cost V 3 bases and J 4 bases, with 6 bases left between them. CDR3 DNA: TGTGCCAGCAGTTTGCGGATTAATGAAAAACTGTTTTTT. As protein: CASSLRINEKLFF.

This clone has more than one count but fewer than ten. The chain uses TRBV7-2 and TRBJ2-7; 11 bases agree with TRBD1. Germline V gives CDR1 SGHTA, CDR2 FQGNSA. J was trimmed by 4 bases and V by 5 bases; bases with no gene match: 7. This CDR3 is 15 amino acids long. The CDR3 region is CASSPTGQGVYEQYF. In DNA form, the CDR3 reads TGTGCCAGCAGCCCAACGGGACAGGGGGTTTACGAGCAGTACTTC.

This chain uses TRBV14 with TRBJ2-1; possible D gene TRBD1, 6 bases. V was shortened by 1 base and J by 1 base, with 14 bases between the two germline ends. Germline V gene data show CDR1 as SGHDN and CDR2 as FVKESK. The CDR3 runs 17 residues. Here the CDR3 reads CASSQVEWTASYNEQFF. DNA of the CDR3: TGTGCCAGCAGCCAAGTGGAATGGACAGCTTCCTACAATGAGCAGTTCTTC.

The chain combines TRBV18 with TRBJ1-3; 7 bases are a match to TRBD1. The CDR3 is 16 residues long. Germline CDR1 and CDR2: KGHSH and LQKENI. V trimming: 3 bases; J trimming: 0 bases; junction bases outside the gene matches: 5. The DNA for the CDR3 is TGTGCCAGCTCACCCGGGACAGACACCTCTGGAAACACCATATATTTT. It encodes CASSPGTDTSGNTIYF.

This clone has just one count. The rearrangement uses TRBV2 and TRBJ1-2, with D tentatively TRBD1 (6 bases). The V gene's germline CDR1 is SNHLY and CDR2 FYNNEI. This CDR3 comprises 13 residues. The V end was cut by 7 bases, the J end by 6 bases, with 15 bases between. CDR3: CASNPRGPHGYTF. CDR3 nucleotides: TGTGCCAGCAATCCCAGGGGCCCCCATGGCTACACCTTC.

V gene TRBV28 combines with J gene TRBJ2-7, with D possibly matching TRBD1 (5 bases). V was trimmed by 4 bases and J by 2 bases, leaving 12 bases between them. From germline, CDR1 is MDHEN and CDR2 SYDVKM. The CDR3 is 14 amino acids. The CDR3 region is CASSSSLGPYEQYF. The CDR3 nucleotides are TGTGCCAGCAGTTCCTCACTGGGGCCCTACGAGCAGTACTTC.

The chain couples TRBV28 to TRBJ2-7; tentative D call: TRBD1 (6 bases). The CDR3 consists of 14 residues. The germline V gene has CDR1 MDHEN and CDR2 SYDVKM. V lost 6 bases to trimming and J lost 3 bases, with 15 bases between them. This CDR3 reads CASRYTGLGYEQYF. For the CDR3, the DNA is TGTGCCAGCAGGTACACAGGGTTGGGCTACGAGCAGTACTTC.

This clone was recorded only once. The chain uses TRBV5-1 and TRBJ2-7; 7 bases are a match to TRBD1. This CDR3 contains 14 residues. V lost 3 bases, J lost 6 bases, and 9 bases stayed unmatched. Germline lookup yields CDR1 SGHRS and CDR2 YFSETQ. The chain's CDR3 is CASSSGTDYSEQYF. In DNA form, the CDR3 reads TGCGCCAGCAGCTCCGGGACAGACTACTCCGAGCAGTACTTC.

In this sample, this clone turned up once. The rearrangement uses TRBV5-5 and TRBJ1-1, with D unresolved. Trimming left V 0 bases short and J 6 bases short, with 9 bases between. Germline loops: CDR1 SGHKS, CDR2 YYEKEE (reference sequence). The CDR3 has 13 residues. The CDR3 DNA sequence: TGTGCCAGCAGCTTGGGAGGGTTACCTGAAGCTTTCTTT. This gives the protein CASSLGGLPEAFF. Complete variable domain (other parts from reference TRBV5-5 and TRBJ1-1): DAGVTQSPTHLIKTRGQQVTLRCSPISGHKSVSWYQQVLGQGPQFIFQYYEKEERGRGNFPDRFSARQFPNYSSELNVNALLLGDSALYLCASSLGGLPEAFFGQGTRLTVV.

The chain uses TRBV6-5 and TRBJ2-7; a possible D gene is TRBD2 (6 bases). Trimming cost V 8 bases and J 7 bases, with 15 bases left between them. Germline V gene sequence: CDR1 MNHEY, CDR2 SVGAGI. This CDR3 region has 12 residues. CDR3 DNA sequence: TGTGCCAGCCTCGCGGGGATAGGAGAGCAGTACTTC. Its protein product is CASLAGIGEQYF.

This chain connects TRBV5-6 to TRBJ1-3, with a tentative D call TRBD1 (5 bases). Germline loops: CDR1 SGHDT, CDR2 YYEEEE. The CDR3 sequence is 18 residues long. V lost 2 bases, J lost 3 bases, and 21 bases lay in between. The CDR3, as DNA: TGTGCCAGCAGCTTACAAATCCAGGGTATAACGGGTGGAAACACCATATATTTT. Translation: CASSLQIQGITGGNTIYF.

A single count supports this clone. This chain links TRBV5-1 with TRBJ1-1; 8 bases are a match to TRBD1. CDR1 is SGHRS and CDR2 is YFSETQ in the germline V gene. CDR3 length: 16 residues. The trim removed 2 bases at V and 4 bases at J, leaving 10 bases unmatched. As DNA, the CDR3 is TGCGCCAGCAGCTTCCAGGGGGCGGTCGTGGGCACTGAAGCTTTCTTT. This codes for CASSFQGAVVGTEAFF.

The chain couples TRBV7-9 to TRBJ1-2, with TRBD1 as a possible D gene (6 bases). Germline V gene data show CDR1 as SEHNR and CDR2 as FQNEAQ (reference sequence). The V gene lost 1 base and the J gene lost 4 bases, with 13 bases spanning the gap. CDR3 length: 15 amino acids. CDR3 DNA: TGTGCCAGCAGCTTAGTTGTCGGACAGTCCTATGGCTACACCTTC. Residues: CASSLVVGQSYGYTF.

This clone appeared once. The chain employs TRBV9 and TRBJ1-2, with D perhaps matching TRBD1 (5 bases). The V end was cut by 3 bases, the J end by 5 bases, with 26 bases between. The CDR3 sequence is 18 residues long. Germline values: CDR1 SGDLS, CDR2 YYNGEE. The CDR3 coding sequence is TGTGCCAGCAGCGGACCGTACCCCAGTTCACAGGCCCTATATGGCTACACCTTC. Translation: CASSGPYPSSQALYGYTF.

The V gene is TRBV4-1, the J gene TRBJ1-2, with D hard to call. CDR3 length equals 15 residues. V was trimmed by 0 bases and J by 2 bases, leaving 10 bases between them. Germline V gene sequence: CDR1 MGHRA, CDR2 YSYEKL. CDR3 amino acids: CASSQEGRLNYGYTF. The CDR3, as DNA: TGCGCCAGCAGCCAAGAGGGGAGACTCAACTATGGCTACACCTTC.

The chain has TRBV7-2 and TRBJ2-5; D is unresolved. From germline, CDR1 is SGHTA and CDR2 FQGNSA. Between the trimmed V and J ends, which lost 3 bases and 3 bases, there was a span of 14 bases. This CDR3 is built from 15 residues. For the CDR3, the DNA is TGTGCCAGCAGCTTTAGAAGTGGGCCCGAAGAGACCCAGTACTTC. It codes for CASSFRSGPEETQYF. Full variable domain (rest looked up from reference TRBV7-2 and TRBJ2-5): GAGVSQSPSNKVTEKGKDVELRCDPISGHTALYWYRQSLGQGLEFLIYFQGNSAPDKSGLPSDRFSAERTGGSVSTLTIQRTQQEDSAVYLCASSFRSGPEETQYFGPGTRLLVL.

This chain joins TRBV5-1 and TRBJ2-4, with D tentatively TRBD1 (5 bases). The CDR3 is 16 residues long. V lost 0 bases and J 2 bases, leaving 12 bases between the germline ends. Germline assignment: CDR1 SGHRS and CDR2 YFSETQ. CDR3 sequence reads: CASSLESGPSKNIQYF. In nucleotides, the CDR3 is TGCGCCAGCAGCTTGGAATCAGGGCCCTCCAAAAACATTCAGTACTTC.

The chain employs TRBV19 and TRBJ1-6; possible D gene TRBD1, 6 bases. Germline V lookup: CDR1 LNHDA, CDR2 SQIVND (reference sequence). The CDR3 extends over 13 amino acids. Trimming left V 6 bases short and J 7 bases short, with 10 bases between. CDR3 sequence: CASRPQGNSPLHF. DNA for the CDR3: TGTGCCAGTAGGCCCCAGGGGAATTCACCCCTCCACTTT.

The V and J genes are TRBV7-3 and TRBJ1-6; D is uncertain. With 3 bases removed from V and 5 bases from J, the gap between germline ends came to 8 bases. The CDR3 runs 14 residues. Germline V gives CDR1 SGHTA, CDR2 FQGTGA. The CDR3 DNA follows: TGTGCCAGCAGCTTGGGCAGTCATAATTCACCCCTCCACTTT. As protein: CASSLGSHNSPLHF.